The T cell receptor (beta chain) described here comes from a study of blood T cells in healthy people across ages. Primers used in a second PCR of roughly 7 to 12 cycles were a sample-barcoded 5' primer and a J-beta primer mix. TCRdb processed the 5' RACE reads anew with MiXCR; each CDR3 protein has one entry. Found here are about a million distinct CDR3 sequences, just over 50% of them singletons; the top ten hold over 20%. This clonotype was counted at least ten times. The CDR3 is 12 amino acids. The germline V and J ends were trimmed by 1 base and 3 bases, with 4 bases remaining between them. Germline assignment: CDR1 MDHEN and CDR2 SYDVKM.

The sample taken for sequencing was blood. The clonotype originates from a woman aged 55-69 years in good health. The chain recombines TRBV28 with TRBJ2-7; D remains ambiguous. CDR3 protein: CASSLYGYEQYF. The DNA for the CDR3 is TGTGCCAGCAGTTTATACGGCTACGAGCAGTACTTC. The full variable domain, its missing parts supplied by reference TRBV28 and TRBJ2-7, is DVKVTQSSRYLVKRTGEKVFLECVQDMDHENMFWYRQDPGLGLRLIYFSYDVKMKEKGDIPEGYSVSREKKERFSLILESASTNQTSMYLCASSLYGYEQYFGPGTRLTVT.